These T cell receptor beta chains were read from a single sample in a study of T cell repertoires in cytomegalovirus infection. Each CDR3 protein gets one entry after TCRdb re-called the reads with MiXCR. The table has fewer than 1,000,000 distinct CDR3 sequences, roughly 30% seen once. No antigen has been assigned to these receptors. The input for sequencing was cultured CD8+ T cells from PBMCs, taken from culture after CMV antigen stimulation. These receptor sequences come from a human donor in good health (CMV status not recorded). Some clones in this sample may be carry-over from other donors' samples. The CDR3 runs from the conserved cysteine through the conserved F or W. A D gene is named only where the DNA matches it firmly. Clone size is not always given. Where it is, it says once, few, many or a class for expanded clones.

j_call clone_size d_call v_call cdr3_nt cdr3_aa
TRBJ2-1 - TRBD1 TRBV12-3/TRBV12-4 TGTGCCAGCGGACAGGCCGCCTGGTATGAGCAGTTCTTC CASGQAAWYEQFF
TRBJ2-3 few TRBD2 TRBV20-1 TGCAGTGCTAGAACGGCTAGCGGGGGGAGCACAGATACGCAGTATTTT CSARTASGGSTDTQYF
TRBJ1-4 few TRBD1 TRBV7-9 TGTGCCAGCAGCACAACCCACAGGGGACCATATGAAAAACTGTTTTTT CASSTTHRGPYEKLFF
TRBJ1-1 - - TRBV15 TGTGCCACACGGGGTATTTCGGCTGAAGCTTTCTTT CATRGISAEAFF
TRBJ2-1 few - TRBV13 TGTGCCAGCAGCTTAGAACTGGGGCGATCCTACAATGAGCAGTTCTTC CASSLELGRSYNEQFF
TRBJ2-3 - TRBD1 TRBV13 TGTGCCAGCAGCACGCGGACAGGGTCTAGCACAGATACGCAGTATTTT CASSTRTGSSTDTQYF
TRBJ1-2 many - TRBV28 TGTGCCAGCAGTGCGAACAGGGTTGTTAGAGGCCATGGCTACACCTTC CASSANRVVRGHGYTF
TRBJ2-2 - - TRBV7-8 TGTGCCAGCATATATGGGGCGGGCCGGAACACCGGGGAGCTGTTTTTT CASIYGAGRNTGELFF
TRBJ2-2 - TRBD1 TRBV27 TGTGCCAGCAGTTTACGGGACAGATCTACCGGGGAGCTGTTTTTT CASSLRDRSTGELFF
TRBJ2-1 few - TRBV7-9 TGTGCCAGCAGCGGATGGGAGCCCGAGGAGGAAGAGCAGTTCTTC CASSGWEPEEEEQFF
TRBJ1-1 - TRBD1 TRBV11-3 TGTGCCAGCAGGTCAACAGGGGAGTCGTCTGAAGCTTTCTTT CASRSTGESSEAFF
TRBJ2-1 few TRBD2 TRBV10-3 TGTGCCATCAGGGGAGTAGGACTAGCGGGGGATGGGTCCTACAATGAGCAGTTCTTC CAIRGVGLAGDGSYNEQFF
TRBJ2-2 few - TRBV5-6 TGTGCCAGCAGCTTGTTCCGGGAGATGAACACCGGGGAGCTGTTTTTT CASSLFREMNTGELFF
TRBJ2-1 many - TRBV7-3 TGTGCCAGCAGCCAAACCGTTAGCTCCTACAATGAGCAGTTCTTC CASSQTVSSYNEQFF
TRBJ1-1 - TRBD1 TRBV6-4 TGTGCCAGCAGTGACAGGGCAGGGGGCTTGTACACTGAAGCTTTCTTT CASSDRAGGLYTEAFF
TRBJ1-1 - - TRBV7-9 TGTGCCAGCAGAATGGCTCCTGAAGCTTTCTTT CASRMAPEAFF